These T cell receptor beta chains were read from a single sample in a study of T cells in Graves' hyperthyroidism and ophthalmopathy. TCRdb re-derived calls from the multiplex PCR reads in MiXCR, one entry per CDR3 protein. The sample includes roughly 650,000 distinct CDR3 sequences, about a sixth of them seen just once. Sequenced material: blood. The source of these receptors is a middle-aged woman with Graves' ophthalmopathy. CDR3s include the opening cysteine and the closing phenylalanine or tryptophan. The D gene is left open where the match is weak. Size values are once, few and many counts, or a class for expanded clones, and some rows have none.

TGTGCCAGCAGTCCGGACAGGGGAAAGAACTATGGCTACACCTTC | CASSPDRGKNYGYTF | TRBV6-1 | few | TRBJ1-2 | TRBD1 | 15
TGTGCCAGCAGTTCCTTACTACTAGCCAAAAACATTCAGTACTTC | CASSSLLLAKNIQYF | TRBV27 | few | TRBJ2-4 | NA | 15
TGTGCCAGCAGCTCTGGGACAAGGAACAACAATGAGCAGTTCTTC | CASSSGTRNNNEQFF | TRBV5-6 | NA | TRBJ2-1 | NA | 15
TGTGCCAGCAGCTTGGCCCTACAGGGGGCTTTCAACTACGAGCAGTACTTC | CASSLALQGAFNYEQYF | TRBV7-9 | NA | TRBJ2-7 | TRBD1 | 17
TGTGCCTGGAGTGTAGACTCTGGAAACACCATATATTTT | CAWSVDSGNTIYF | TRBV30 | many | TRBJ1-3 | NA | 13
TGTGCCAGCAGCTTCGGGACTGCTAACACAGATACGCAGTATTTT | CASSFGTANTDTQYF | TRBV11-2 | many | TRBJ2-3 | NA | 15
TGTGCCAGCAGTGAGCGGGGCAGGGGGCTAAGGAACACTGAAGCTTTCTTT | CASSERGRGLRNTEAFF | TRBV6-1 | many | TRBJ1-1 | TRBD1 | 17
TGTGCCAGCAGAAACCAGGGGGCGAACTACGAGCAGTACTTC | CASRNQGANYEQYF | TRBV27 | NA | TRBJ2-7 | TRBD1 | 14
TGTGCCAGCAGCGCGGTCCAAGAGACCCAGTACTTC | CASSAVQETQYF | TRBV3-1 | few | TRBJ2-5 | NA | 12
TGTGCCAGCAGCGTCGACAATACTGGAAACACCATATATTTT | CASSVDNTGNTIYF | TRBV9 | NA | TRBJ1-3 | NA | 14
TGTGCCAGCAGTTTACGGACTAGCGGGAGTGTTTCCGGGGAGCTGTTTTTT | CASSLRTSGSVSGELFF | TRBV27 | NA | TRBJ2-2 | TRBD2 | 17
TGTGCCAGCAACAGGATTAACGAGCAGTACTTC | CASNRINEQYF | TRBV28 | many | TRBJ2-7 | NA | 11
TGTGCCAGCAGCTTAGCGCTGGCTAGCGGGAGGGGGAATGAGCAGTTCTTC | CASSLALASGRGNEQFF | TRBV7-9 | many | TRBJ2-1 | TRBD2 | 17
TGTGCCAGCAGTGGTCGCGTGGCAAACACTGAAGCTTTCTTT | CASSGRVANTEAFF | TRBV6-1 | few | TRBJ1-1 | NA | 14
TGTGCCAGCAGCTTATCGGACAGTTCCTACAATGAGCAGTTCTTC | CASSLSDSSYNEQFF | TRBV7-8 | many | TRBJ2-1 | NA | 15
TGTGCCAGCAGTTTAGTACGGGGGGCTGAAAAACTGTTTTTT | CASSLVRGAEKLFF | TRBV28 | many | TRBJ1-4 | NA | 14
TGTGCCAGCAGTTTAGCGCAGGGGGACATCAATGAGCAGTTCTTC | CASSLAQGDINEQFF | TRBV12-3/TRBV12-4 | many | TRBJ2-1 | TRBD1 | 15
TGTGCCTGGAGTCCCGGGACCCAGTCTGGAAACACCATATATTTT | CAWSPGTQSGNTIYF | TRBV30 | many | TRBJ1-3 | NA | 15
TGTGCCAGTAGCCCCAACACTCCGGTCCATCCTCCTGGCTACACCTTC | CASSPNTPVHPPGYTF | TRBV19 | NA | TRBJ1-2 | NA | 16
TGTGCCAGCAGTGTTACAGGGGTCACCGGGGAGCTGTTTTTT | CASSVTGVTGELFF | TRBV2 | few | TRBJ2-2 | TRBD1 | 14
TGTGCCAGCAGCTTCGGACAGGGGAGCTCCTACGAGCAGTACTTC | CASSFGQGSSYEQYF | TRBV7-9 | many | TRBJ2-7 | TRBD1 | 15
TGTGCCAGCTCACTTGGACAGGGGGCGCTTTACGAGCAGTACTTC | CASSLGQGALYEQYF | TRBV18 | NA | TRBJ2-7 | TRBD1 | 15